These 12 T cell receptor beta chains came from one sample sequenced in a study of vaccination and CD4 T cells after COVID-19. Regarding time point: late sampling 161 to 241 days after vaccination in three convalescent patients. The treatment is: roughly nine-day PBMC culture with coronavirus spike peptide pools or control peptides (ViraFEST assay). Their cognate antigens are unknown. Researchers used the Oncomine TCR Beta short-read assay to sequence DNA from cultured CD4+ T cells. TCRdb re-derived calls from the PCR reads in MiXCR, one entry per CDR3 protein. In the table there are some 17,000 distinct CDR3 sequences, over 40% of which are singletons. Source: CD4+ T cells from blood, cultured in vitro, taken about 7 months after SARS-CoV-2 vaccination. The receptor source for this set is a human donor who had recovered from COVID-19.

J is TRBJ1-5 and V is TRBV7-2; no definite D call. The length of the CDR3 is 13 residues. The V gene's germline CDR1 is SGHTA and CDR2 FQGNSA. V was trimmed by 3 bases and J by 6 bases, leaving 9 bases between them. The CDR3 bases are TGTGCCAGCAGCTTCCGCGTGGTTCAGCCCCAGCATTTT. This sequence encodes CASSFRVVQPQHF.

The chain employs TRBV6-1 and TRBJ2-4; a weak D match, TRBD2 (6 bases). CDR1 is MNHNS and CDR2 is SASEGT in the germline V gene. The V end was cut by 6 bases, the J end by 1 base, with 22 bases between. CDR3 length equals 18 residues. CDR3 sequence: CASSRGIPAGVAKNIQYF. Written as DNA, the CDR3 is TGTGCCAGCAGCCGCGGGATTCCAGCTGGAGTGGCCAAAAACATTCAGTACTTC.

The gene calls are TRBV6-4 and TRBJ2-1; D gene ambiguous. The CDR3 consists of 10 residues. Germline values: CDR1 MRHNA, CDR2 SNTAGT. Trimming shortened V by 8 bases and J by 10 bases, and 9 bases separated the two germline ends. The CDR3 is CASLKWEQFF. For the CDR3, the DNA is TGTGCCAGCCTGAAGTGGGAGCAGTTCTTC.

The rearrangement links TRBV28 to TRBJ2-1; TRBD2 matches at 7 bases. Losses at the gene ends were 6 bases for V and 0 bases for J; bases not matched to a gene: 5. CDR3 length: 15 residues. Germline V CDR1 and CDR2: MDHEN, SYDVKM. CDR3 amino acids: CASRPGGSSYNEQFF. The CDR3 nucleotides are TGTGCCAGCAGACCGGGGGGTTCCTCCTACAATGAGCAGTTCTTC.

The chain is built from TRBV11-1 and TRBJ2-2, with 13 positions matching TRBD2. Germline values: CDR1 SGHAT, CDR2 FQDESV (reference sequence). The CDR3 spans 16 residues. The V gene end was trimmed by 5 bases and the J gene end by 4 bases; junction bases not matched to a gene: 4. The CDR3 coding sequence is TGTGCCAGCAGCCCAGGACTAGCGGGAGTCACCGGGGAGCTGTTTTTT. It specifies CASSPGLAGVTGELFF.

This clonotype was seen a few times. V is TRBV5-4 and J is TRBJ2-7, with D hard to call. There are 15 residues in the CDR3. CDR1 SGHNT and CDR2 YYREEE come from the germline V gene (reference sequence). V was shortened by 4 bases and J by 1 base, with 15 bases between the two germline ends. In DNA form, the CDR3 reads TGTGCCAGCAGCGTCCGAGGACCACGGTCCTACGAGCAGTACTTC. Translated: CASSVRGPRSYEQYF.

This clonotype showed up just a few times. The V call is TRBV7-8, the J call TRBJ1-6; the D is unclear. V shed 5 bases and J shed 5 bases, with 7 bases lying between them. The CDR3 loop spans 13 amino acids. CDR1 and CDR2 from the germline V gene are SGHVS and FQNEAQ. Here the CDR3 reads CASSITDNSPLHF. CDR3 DNA sequence: TGTGCCAGCAGCATAACAGATAATTCACCCCTCCACTTT.

The chain is built from TRBV20-1 and TRBJ2-1; 12 nucleotides line up with TRBD2. Trimming cost V 7 bases and J 7 bases; bases outside gene matches: 11. Germline assignment: CDR1 DFQATT and CDR2 SNEGSKA (reference sequence). The CDR3 covers 15 residues. The CDR3, as DNA: TGCAGTGTTCAGGGTGGACTAGCGGGGACAAATGAGCAGTTCTTC. Protein sequence: CSVQGGLAGTNEQFF.

The sample holds a few counts of this clonotype. This sequence joins TRBV7-2 and TRBJ2-3; no clear D gene. The CDR3 runs to 14 residues. The V end lost 2 bases, the J end lost 2 bases, and 8 bases lay between the germline ends. CDR1 and CDR2 from the germline V gene are SGHTA and FQGNSA. CDR3 sequence reads: CASSLLRTTDTQYF. The CDR3 nucleotides are TGTGCCAGCAGCTTATTAAGGACCACAGATACGCAGTATTTT.

This chain connects TRBV7-3 to TRBJ2-7; D is perhaps TRBD2 (5 bases). The CDR3 loop spans 16 amino acids. With 7 bases removed from V and 0 bases from J, the gap between germline ends came to 19 bases. Germline loops: CDR1 SGHTA, CDR2 FQGTGA. CDR3 loop: CASNQYIRGSSYEQYF. DNA of the CDR3: TGTGCCAGCAACCAATACATCCGGGGTAGCTCCTACGAGCAGTACTTC.

This clonotype turned up a few times. The chain is built from TRBV7-9 and TRBJ2-3; no definite D call. Germline values: CDR1 SEHNR, CDR2 FQNEAQ (reference sequence). The CDR3 runs 11 residues. Trimming cost V 2 bases and J 6 bases, with 3 bases left between them. CDR3 nucleotides: TGTGCCAGCAGCTTATCCGATACGCAGTATTTT. Protein sequence: CASSLSDTQYF.

The chain carries TRBV6-2 or TRBV6-3 and TRBJ2-7; 7 bases agree with TRBD2. V lost 0 bases, J lost 4 bases, and 3 bases stayed unmatched. The germline CDR1 and CDR2 sequences are MNHEY and SVGEGT. CDR3 length: 14 amino acids. In DNA, the CDR3 is TGTGCCAGCAGTTACTCGGGACTACTATACGAGCAGTACTTC. Its protein is CASSYSGLLYEQYF.